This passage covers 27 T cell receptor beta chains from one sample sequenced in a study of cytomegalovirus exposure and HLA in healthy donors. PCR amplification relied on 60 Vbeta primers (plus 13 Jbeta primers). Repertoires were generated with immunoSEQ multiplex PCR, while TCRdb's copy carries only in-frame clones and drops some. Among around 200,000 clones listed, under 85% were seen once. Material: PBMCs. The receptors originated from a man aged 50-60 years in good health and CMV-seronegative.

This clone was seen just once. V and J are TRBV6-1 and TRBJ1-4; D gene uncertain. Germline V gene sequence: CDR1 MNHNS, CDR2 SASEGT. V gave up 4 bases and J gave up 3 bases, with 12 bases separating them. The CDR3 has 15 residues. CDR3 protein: CASSGQALANEKLFF. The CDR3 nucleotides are TGTGCCAGCAGTGGCCAGGCCCTCGCTAATGAAAAACTGTTTTTT.

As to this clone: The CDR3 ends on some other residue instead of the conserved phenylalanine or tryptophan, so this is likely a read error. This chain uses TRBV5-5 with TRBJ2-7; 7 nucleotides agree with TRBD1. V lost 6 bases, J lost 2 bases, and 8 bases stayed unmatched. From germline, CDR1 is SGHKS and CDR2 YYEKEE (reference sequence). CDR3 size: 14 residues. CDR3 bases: TGTGCCAGCAACTACTTGACAGGGCCCTACGAGCAGTACCTC. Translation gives CASNYLTGPYEQYL.

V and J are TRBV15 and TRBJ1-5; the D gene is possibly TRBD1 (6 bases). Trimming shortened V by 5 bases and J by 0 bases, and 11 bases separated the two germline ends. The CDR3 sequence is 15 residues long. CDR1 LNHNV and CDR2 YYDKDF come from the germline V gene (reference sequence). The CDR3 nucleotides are TGTGCCACCAGCCCAGGGGTGCTTAGCAATCAGCCCCAGCATTTT. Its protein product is CATSPGVLSNQPQHF.

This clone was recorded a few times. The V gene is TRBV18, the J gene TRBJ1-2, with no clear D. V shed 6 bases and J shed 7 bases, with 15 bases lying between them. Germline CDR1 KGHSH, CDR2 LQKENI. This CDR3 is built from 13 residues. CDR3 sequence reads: CASSLTEASGYTF. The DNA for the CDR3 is TGTGCCAGCTCCCTTACAGAAGCTTCTGGCTACACCTTC.

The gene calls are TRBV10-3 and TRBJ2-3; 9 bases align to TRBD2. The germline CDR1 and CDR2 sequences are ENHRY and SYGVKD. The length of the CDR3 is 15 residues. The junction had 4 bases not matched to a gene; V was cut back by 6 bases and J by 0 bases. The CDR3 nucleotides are TGTGCCATCAGGATTAGCGGGAGAAGCACAGATACGCAGTATTTT. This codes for CAIRISGRSTDTQYF.

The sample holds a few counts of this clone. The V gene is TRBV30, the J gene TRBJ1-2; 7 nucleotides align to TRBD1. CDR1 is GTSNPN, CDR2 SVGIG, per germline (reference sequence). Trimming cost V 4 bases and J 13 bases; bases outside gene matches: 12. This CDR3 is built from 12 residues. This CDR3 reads CAWTLAWTGPTF. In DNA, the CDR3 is TGTGCCTGGACCTTGGCTTGGACAGGCCCCACCTTC.

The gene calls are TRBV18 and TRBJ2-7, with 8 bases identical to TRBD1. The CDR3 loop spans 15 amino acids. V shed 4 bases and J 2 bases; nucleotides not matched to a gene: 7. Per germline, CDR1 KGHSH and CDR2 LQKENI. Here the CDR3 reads CASSLGGQATYEQYF. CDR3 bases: TGTGCCAGCTCACTTGGGGGACAGGCCACCTACGAGCAGTACTTC. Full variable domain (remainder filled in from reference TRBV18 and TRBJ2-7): NAGVMQNPRHLVRRRGQEARLRCSPMKGHSHVYWYRQLPEEGLKFMVYLQKENIIDESGMPKERFSAEFPKEGPSILRIQQVVRGDSAAYFCASSLGGQATYEQYFGPGTRLTVT.

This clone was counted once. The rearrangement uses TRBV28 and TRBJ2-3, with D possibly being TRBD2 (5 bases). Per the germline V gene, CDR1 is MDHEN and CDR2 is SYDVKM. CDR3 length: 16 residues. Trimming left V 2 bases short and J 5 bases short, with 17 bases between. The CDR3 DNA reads TGTGCCAGCAGTTTAAGAGGGCCCATCACACAAGATACGCAGTATTTT. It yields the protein CASSLRGPITQDTQYF. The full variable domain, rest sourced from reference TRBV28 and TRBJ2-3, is DVKVTQSSRYLVKRTGEKVFLECVQDMDHENMFWYRQDPGLGLRLIYFSYDVKMKEKGDIPEGYSVSREKKERFSLILESASTNQTSMYLCASSLRGPITQDTQYFGPGTRLTVL.

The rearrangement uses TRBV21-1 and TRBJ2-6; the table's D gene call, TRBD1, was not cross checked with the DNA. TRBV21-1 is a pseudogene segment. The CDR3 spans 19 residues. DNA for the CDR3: TGTGCCAGCAGCATTAGACAGGTCCACCACTTCTCTGGGGCCAACGTCCTGACTTTC. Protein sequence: CASSIRQVHHFSGANVLTF.

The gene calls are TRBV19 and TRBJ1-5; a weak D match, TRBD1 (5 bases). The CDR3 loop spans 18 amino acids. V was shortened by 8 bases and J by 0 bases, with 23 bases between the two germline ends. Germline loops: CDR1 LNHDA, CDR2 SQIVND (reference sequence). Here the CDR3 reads CASDTHGHLTVSNQPQHF. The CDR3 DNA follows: TGTGCCAGTGATACGCATGGACACCTGACTGTTAGCAATCAGCCCCAGCATTTT.

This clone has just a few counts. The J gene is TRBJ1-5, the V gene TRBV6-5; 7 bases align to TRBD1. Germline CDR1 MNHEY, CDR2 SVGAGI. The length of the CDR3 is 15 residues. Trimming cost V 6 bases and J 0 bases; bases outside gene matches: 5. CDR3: CASSPGTVSNQPQHF. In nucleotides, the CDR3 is TGTGCCAGCAGCCCAGGGACAGTTAGCAATCAGCCCCAGCATTTT.

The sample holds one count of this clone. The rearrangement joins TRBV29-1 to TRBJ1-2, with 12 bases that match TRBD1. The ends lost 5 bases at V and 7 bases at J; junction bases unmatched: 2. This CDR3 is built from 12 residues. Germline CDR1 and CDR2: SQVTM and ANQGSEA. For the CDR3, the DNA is TGCAGCGTTAGGGACAGGGGGCCTGGCTACACCTTC. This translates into CSVRDRGPGYTF.

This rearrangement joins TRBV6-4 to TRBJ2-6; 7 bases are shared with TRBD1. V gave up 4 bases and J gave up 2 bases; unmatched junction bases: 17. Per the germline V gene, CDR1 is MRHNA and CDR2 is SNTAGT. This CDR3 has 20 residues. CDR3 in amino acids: CASSVFGETGSLAGANVLTF. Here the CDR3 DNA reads TGTGCCAGCAGTGTTTTTGGGGAGACAGGGTCCTTAGCTGGGGCCAACGTCCTGACTTTC.

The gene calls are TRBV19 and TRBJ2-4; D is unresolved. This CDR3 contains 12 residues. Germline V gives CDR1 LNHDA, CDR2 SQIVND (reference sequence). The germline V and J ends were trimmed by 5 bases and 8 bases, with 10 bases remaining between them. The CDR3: CASSRFSDIQYF. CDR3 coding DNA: TGTGCCAGTAGTCGATTCAGTGACATTCAGTACTTC. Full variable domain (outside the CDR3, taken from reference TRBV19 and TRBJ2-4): DGGITQSPKYLFRKEGQNVTLSCEQNLNHDAMYWYRQDPGQGLRLIYYSQIVNDFQKGDIAEGYSVSREKKESFPLTVTSAQKNPTAFYLCASSRFSDIQYFGAGTRLSVL.

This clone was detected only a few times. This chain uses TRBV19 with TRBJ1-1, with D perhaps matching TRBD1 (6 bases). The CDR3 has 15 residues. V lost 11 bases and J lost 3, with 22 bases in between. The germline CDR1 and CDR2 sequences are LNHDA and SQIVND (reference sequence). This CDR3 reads CASLPRDRKHTEAFF. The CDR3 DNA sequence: TGTGCCTCCTTACCTCGCGACAGGAAACACACTGAAGCTTTCTTT.

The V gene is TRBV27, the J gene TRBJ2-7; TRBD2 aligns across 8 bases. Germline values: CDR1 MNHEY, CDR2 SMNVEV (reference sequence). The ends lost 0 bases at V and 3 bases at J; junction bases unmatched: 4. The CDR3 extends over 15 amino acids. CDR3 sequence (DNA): TGTGCCAGCAGTTTATCTCCTAGCGGGCGCTACGAGCAGTACTTC. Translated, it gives CASSLSPSGRYEQYF.

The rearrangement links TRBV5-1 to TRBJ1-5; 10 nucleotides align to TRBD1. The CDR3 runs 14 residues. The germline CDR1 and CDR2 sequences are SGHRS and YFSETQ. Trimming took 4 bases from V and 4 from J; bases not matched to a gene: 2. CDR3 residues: CASSRTGGNQPQHF. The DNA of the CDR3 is TGCGCCAGCAGCCGGACAGGGGGTAATCAGCCCCAGCATTTT.

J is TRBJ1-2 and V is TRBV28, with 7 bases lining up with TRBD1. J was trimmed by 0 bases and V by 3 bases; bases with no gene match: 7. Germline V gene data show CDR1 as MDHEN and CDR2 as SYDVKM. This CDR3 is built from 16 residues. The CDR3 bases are TGTGCCAGCAGTTTTCAAGGGGGCCCCTCTAACTATGGCTACACCTTC. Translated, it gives CASSFQGGPSNYGYTF.

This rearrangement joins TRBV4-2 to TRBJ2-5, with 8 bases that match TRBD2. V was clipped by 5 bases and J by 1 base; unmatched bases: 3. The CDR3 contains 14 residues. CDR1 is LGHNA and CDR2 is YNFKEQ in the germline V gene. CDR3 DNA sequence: TGTGCCAGCAGCGGAAGCGGGGGCCAAGAGACCCAGTACTTC. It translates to CASSGSGGQETQYF.

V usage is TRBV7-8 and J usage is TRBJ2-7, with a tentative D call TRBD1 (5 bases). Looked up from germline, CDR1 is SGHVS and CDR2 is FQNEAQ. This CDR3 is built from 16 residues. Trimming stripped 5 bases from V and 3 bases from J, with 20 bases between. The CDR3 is CASSPRAGHDYYEQYF. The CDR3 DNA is TGTGCCAGCAGCCCCCGAGCAGGGCACGATTACTACGAGCAGTACTTC. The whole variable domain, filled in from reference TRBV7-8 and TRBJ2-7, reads GAGVSQSPRYKVAKRGQDVALRCDPISGHVSLFWYQQALGQGPEFLTYFQNEAQLDKSGLPSDRFFAERPEGSVSTLKIQRTQQEDSAVYLCASSPRAGHDYYEQYFGPGTRLTVT.

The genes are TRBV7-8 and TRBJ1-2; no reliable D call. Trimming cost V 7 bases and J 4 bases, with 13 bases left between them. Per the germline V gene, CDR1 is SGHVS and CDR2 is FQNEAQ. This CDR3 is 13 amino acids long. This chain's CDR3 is CASTSNGGYGYTF. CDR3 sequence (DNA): TGTGCCAGCACCTCAAACGGAGGCTATGGCTACACCTTC.

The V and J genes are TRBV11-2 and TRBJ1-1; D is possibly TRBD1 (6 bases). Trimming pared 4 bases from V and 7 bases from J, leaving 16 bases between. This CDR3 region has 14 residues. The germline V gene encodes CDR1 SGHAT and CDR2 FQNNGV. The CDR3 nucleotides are TGTGCCAGCAGCTCCGGGCACGGACAGAGTGAAGCTTTCTTT. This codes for CASSSGHGQSEAFF.

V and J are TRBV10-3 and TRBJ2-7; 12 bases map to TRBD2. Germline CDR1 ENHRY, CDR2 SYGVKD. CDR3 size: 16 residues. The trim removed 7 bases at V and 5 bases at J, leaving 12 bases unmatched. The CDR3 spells CAITAALTSGSNEQYF. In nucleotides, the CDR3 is TGTGCCATCACTGCAGCCCTGACTAGCGGGAGTAACGAGCAGTACTTC.

In DNA, the CDR3 is TGCGCCAGCAGCCAACCTGGACAGGGCACTGAAAAACTGTTTTTT. Its translation: CASSQPGQGTEKLFF. The gene calls are TRBV4-1 and TRBJ1-4; 8 bases align to TRBD1. J lost 7 bases, V lost 2 bases, and 6 bases had no gene match. This CDR3 comprises 15 residues. CDR1 is MGHRA, CDR2 YSYEKL, per germline.

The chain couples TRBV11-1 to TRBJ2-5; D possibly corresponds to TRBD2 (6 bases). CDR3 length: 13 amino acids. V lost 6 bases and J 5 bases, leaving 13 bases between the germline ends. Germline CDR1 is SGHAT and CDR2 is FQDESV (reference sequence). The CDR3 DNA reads TGTGCCAGCAGACCAACTAGCAAGGAGACCCAGTACTTC. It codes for CASRPTSKETQYF.

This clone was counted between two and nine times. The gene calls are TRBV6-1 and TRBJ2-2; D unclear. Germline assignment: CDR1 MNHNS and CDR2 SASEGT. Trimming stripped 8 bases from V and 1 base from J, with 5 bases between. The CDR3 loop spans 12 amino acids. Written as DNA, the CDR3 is TGTGCCAGCCGAGTGAACACCGGGGAGCTGTTTTTT. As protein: CASRVNTGELFF.

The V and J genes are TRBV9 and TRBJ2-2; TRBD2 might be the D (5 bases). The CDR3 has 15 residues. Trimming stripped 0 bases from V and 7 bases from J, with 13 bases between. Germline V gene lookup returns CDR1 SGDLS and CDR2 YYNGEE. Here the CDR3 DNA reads TGTGCCAGCAGCGTAGCGGGAACCTTCAGCGGGGAGCTGTTTTTT. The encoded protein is CASSVAGTFSGELFF.